One and the same sample provided the 26 T cell receptor beta chains below, sequenced in a study of T cell repertoires in cytomegalovirus infection (dated by TCRdb to between 2018 and 2021). Instrument used: Illumina HiSeq 1500. TCRdb applied fastp at Q25 and MiXCR to the public reads, then kept only in-frame beta chains. Rows merge per CDR3 protein into single entries with the most common DNA and genes. This sample is represented by 510,000 or so distinct CDR3 sequences; less than 30% of them were singletons. Under 15% of the sample is taken by the ten largest. The specimen was PBMCs. These receptors originate from a human donor in good health (CMV status not recorded). Some clones in this sample may be carry-over from other donors' samples.

This clonotype showed up many times. The chain uses TRBV20-1 and TRBJ2-5; D remains unclear. Trimming cost V 6 bases and J 1 base, with 9 bases left between them. In germline, CDR1 is DFQATT, CDR2 SNEGSKA (reference sequence). The CDR3 is made up of 12 amino acids. CDR3 sequence: CSASRGQETQYF. The CDR3 DNA is TGCAGTGCGTCGAGAGGCCAAGAGACCCAGTACTTC.

DNA for the CDR3: TGTGCCAGCAGTTTGCTCGGGCAAAACTCTTACTACGAGCAGTACTTC. Protein product: CASSLLGQNSYYEQYF. The chain is built from TRBV28 and TRBJ2-7, with no clear D. Deletions cut 3 bases from V and 3 bases from J, with 18 bases between. Germline loops: CDR1 MDHEN, CDR2 SYDVKM. The CDR3 has 16 residues.

This clonotype was seen a handful of times. CDR3 DNA sequence: TGTGCCAGCAGTGAATTCGGGTTCTCTGGAAACACCATATATTTT. This codes for CASSEFGFSGNTIYF. The rearrangement links TRBV25-1 to TRBJ1-3; D remains ambiguous. CDR1 and CDR2 (germline): MGHDK, SYGVNS. There are 15 residues in the CDR3. The ends were cut back, 1 base at V and 0 bases at J, with 7 bases in the middle.

This clonotype was observed many times. J is TRBJ1-5 and V is TRBV7-8; 7 bases fit TRBD1. CDR3 size: 13 residues. Germline V gives CDR1 SGHVS, CDR2 FQNEAQ. The ends lost 5 bases at V and 5 bases at J; junction bases unmatched: 3. The CDR3 DNA sequence: TGTGCCAGCAGCGTCCAGGGGGATCAGCCCCAGCATTTT. It is translated as CASSVQGDQPQHF.

This clonotype was picked up a small number of times. The V and J genes are TRBV7-2 and TRBJ2-5; TRBD2 might be the D (6 bases). This CDR3 has 14 residues. Germline V lookup: CDR1 SGHTA, CDR2 FQGNSA. Trimming left V 1 base short and J 6 bases short, with 12 bases between. The CDR3 reads CASSLGPGRKTQYF. The CDR3 nucleotides are TGTGCCAGCAGCTTAGGTCCCGGGAGAAAGACCCAGTACTTC. The full variable domain, with the rest looked up from reference TRBV7-2 and TRBJ2-5, is GAGVSQSPSNKVTEKGKDVELRCDPISGHTALYWYRQSLGQGLEFLIYFQGNSAPDKSGLPSDRFSAERTGGSVSTLTIQRTQQEDSAVYLCASSLGPGRKTQYFGPGTRLLVL.

This clonotype was observed at least ten times. This chain connects TRBV7-2 to TRBJ1-1; D unclear. V lost 3 bases and J lost 1, with 18 bases in between. The CDR3 totals 17 residues. Germline CDR1 is SGHTA and CDR2 is FQGNSA. The CDR3 is CASSLTTAFRGNTEAFF. The CDR3 DNA follows: TGTGCCAGCAGCTTGACTACCGCGTTTCGGGGGAACACTGAAGCTTTCTTT.

V usage is TRBV7-9 and J usage is TRBJ2-1; tentatively, D is TRBD1 or TRBD2 (5 bases each). The CDR3 is 15 residues long. The V and J ends lost 6 bases and 4 bases respectively, with 16 bases between them. Per the germline V gene, CDR1 is SEHNR and CDR2 is FQNEAQ (reference sequence). In nucleotides, the CDR3 is TGTGCCAGCAGTAACGGGGACCTAGCATACAATGAGCAGTTCTTC. It codes for CASSNGDLAYNEQFF.

The V gene is TRBV7-2, the J gene TRBJ1-2; TRBD1 might be the D (6 bases). Germline values: CDR1 SGHTA, CDR2 FQGNSA. Trimming pared 5 bases from V and 2 bases from J, leaving 9 bases between. This CDR3 region has 13 residues. CDR3 residues: CASSRTENYGYTF. CDR3 in DNA: TGTGCCAGCAGCCGGACAGAGAACTATGGCTACACCTTC.

V usage is TRBV7-9 and J usage is TRBJ2-7, with D unclear. Trimming took off 1 base at V and 2 bases at J, with 9 bases between the two ends. The CDR3 loop spans 14 amino acids. From germline, CDR1 is SEHNR and CDR2 FQNEAQ (reference sequence). The CDR3 DNA reads TGTGCCAGCAGCTTAGAAATAAAACCCTACGAGCAGTACTTC. Amino acids: CASSLEIKPYEQYF.

This clonotype was observed a few times. The rearrangement links TRBV6-6 to TRBJ2-7; D tentatively reads TRBD1 or TRBD2 (6 bases each). The germline gives CDR1 MNHNY, CDR2 SVGAGI (reference sequence). V lost 5 bases, J lost 2 bases, and 16 bases lay in between. The CDR3 consists of 15 residues. The CDR3 nucleotides are TGTGCCAGCAGTCAGGCGGGGACAAGCACCTACGAGCAGTACTTC. Encoded protein: CASSQAGTSTYEQYF.

V and J are TRBV5-1 and TRBJ1-2, with no clear D. Trimming took 4 bases from V and 9 from J, leaving 10 bases between them. This CDR3 has 11 amino acids. CDR1 and CDR2 from the germline V gene are SGHRS and YFSETQ. The CDR3, as DNA: TGCGCCAGCAGCGGAAGCGAAAGCTACACCTTC. It is translated as CASSGSESYTF. Full variable domain (missing parts from reference TRBV5-1 and TRBJ1-2): KAGVTQTPRYLIKTRGQQVTLSCSPISGHRSVSWYQQTPGQGLQFLFEYFSETQRNKGNFPGRFSGRQFSNSRSEMNVSTLELGDSALYLCASSGSESYTFGSGTRLTVV.

In regard to this clonotype: At one boundary the junction diverges from the germline segment, which might be a read error. The chain employs TRBV28 and TRBJ1-2, with D possibly being TRBD1 (5 bases). CDR1 is MDHEN, CDR2 SYDVKM, per germline. The CDR3 consists of 10 residues. DNA of the CDR3: TGTGCCAGCAGTCCCCGGACAAGGGGATTC. This translates into CASSPRTRGF.

This chain links TRBV12-3 or TRBV12-4 with TRBJ2-1; D is undetermined. There are 15 residues in the CDR3. V lost 6 bases and J 5 bases, leaving 17 bases between the germline ends. The CDR3 loop reads CASSRQGRWDNEQFF. The CDR3 DNA reads TGTGCCAGCAGCCGCCAAGGACGGTGGGACAATGAGCAGTTCTTC.

This chain connects TRBV12-3 or TRBV12-4 to TRBJ2-5, with 8 nucleotides matching TRBD2. V was clipped by 3 bases and J by 3 bases; unmatched bases: 3. CDR3 size: 14 residues. CDR3 sequence (DNA): TGTGCCAGCAGTTTTTTCGGGGGGGAAGAGACCCAGTACTTC. Protein sequence: CASSFFGGEETQYF.

This clonotype was counted at least ten times. J is TRBJ1-5 and V is TRBV7-2; D is unclear. V was pared by 3 bases and J by 0 bases, with 9 bases between. CDR3 length equals 15 residues. Looked up from germline, CDR1 is SGHTA and CDR2 is FQGNSA. Here the CDR3 reads CASSFQVTSNQPQHF. In DNA, the CDR3 is TGTGCCAGCAGCTTCCAAGTAACTAGCAATCAGCCCCAGCATTTT.

This clonotype was picked up a small number of times. The V gene is TRBV7-7, the J gene TRBJ2-7; 10 bases are a match to TRBD1. Per germline, CDR1 SSHAT and CDR2 FNYEAQ (reference sequence). This CDR3 spans 17 amino acids. With V trimmed by 1 base and J by 4 bases, 10 bases remained unmatched. The CDR3 region has the DNA TGTGCCAGCAGCTTAGGGCCCTCCGGGACAGGGGAGTACGAGCAGTACTTC. Translated, it gives CASSLGPSGTGEYEQYF.

This clonotype has a handful of counts. The chain is built from TRBV20-1 and TRBJ1-2; tentatively, D is TRBD1 (6 bases). Germline V gene data show CDR1 as DFQATT and CDR2 as SNEGSKA (reference sequence). The CDR3 sequence is 13 residues long. Deletions cut 5 bases from V and 8 bases from J, with 18 bases between. CDR3 protein: CSAPGHPRKGYTF. CDR3 in DNA: TGCAGTGCTCCGGGACACCCGCGAAAGGGCTACACCTTC.

This clonotype was recorded a few times. This sequence joins TRBV12-3 or TRBV12-4 and TRBJ2-5; D may be TRBD1 or TRBD2 (5 bases each). Trimming removed 6 bases at V and 7 bases at J, with 21 bases between. The CDR3 has 15 amino acids. CDR3 bases: TGTGCCAGCAGCCAAAGAGGGACGCCCGCAAGGACCCAGTACTTC. This encodes CASSQRGTPARTQYF.

V usage is TRBV6-2 or TRBV6-3 and J usage is TRBJ2-7; 7 bases agree with TRBD1. CDR3 size: 14 residues. Looked up from germline, CDR1 is MNHEY and CDR2 is SVGEGT. Trimming took 2 bases from V and 2 from J; bases not matched to a gene: 3. The CDR3: CASSYQGQTYEQYF. For the CDR3, the DNA is TGTGCCAGCAGTTACCAGGGACAGACCTACGAGCAGTACTTC.

The V gene is TRBV30, the J gene TRBJ1-1; no firm D call. Germline CDR1 and CDR2: GTSNPN and SVGIG (reference sequence). The ends were cut back, 1 base at V and 3 bases at J, with 9 bases in the middle. The CDR3 runs 13 residues. The CDR3: CAWSASGYTEAFF. The CDR3 nucleotides are TGTGCCTGGAGTGCCTCCGGGTACACTGAAGCTTTCTTT.

A few counts support this clonotype. This chain joins TRBV12-3 or TRBV12-4 and TRBJ2-3, with unresolved D. The CDR3 covers 14 residues. V was cut by 0 bases and J by 8 bases, with 12 bases left in between. Here the CDR3 reads CASSLARVAGTQYF. The CDR3 DNA reads as TGTGCCAGCAGTTTAGCGCGAGTAGCCGGTACGCAGTATTTT.

V gene TRBV6-2 or TRBV6-3 combines with J gene TRBJ2-1; 13 nucleotides align to TRBD2. From germline, CDR1 is MNHEY and CDR2 SVGEGT. Losses at the gene ends were 7 bases for V and 4 bases for J; bases not matched to a gene: 4. CDR3 length equals 15 residues. CDR3 coding DNA: TGTGCCAGCAACAAACTAGCGGGAGGGTACAATGAGCAGTTCTTC. Translation gives CASNKLAGGYNEQFF.

This clonotype was detected ten times or more. The chain employs TRBV4-1 and TRBJ1-5; D gene ambiguous. V dropped 4 bases and J dropped 3 bases, with 13 bases sitting between them. Germline CDR1 MGHRA, CDR2 YSYEKL. The CDR3 spans 15 residues. CDR3 sequence: CASSPGALINQPQHF. The CDR3 DNA follows: TGCGCCAGCAGCCCCGGTGCACTGATCAATCAGCCCCAGCATTTT.

This clonotype was picked up a small number of times. The J gene is TRBJ2-1, the V gene TRBV6-2 or TRBV6-3, with unresolved D. The V and J ends lost 5 bases and 12 bases respectively, with 11 bases between them. This CDR3 has 11 residues. Germline CDR1 reads MNHEY; CDR2 reads SVGEGT. The DNA of the CDR3 is TGTGCCAGCAGTAACACAAAGAGGCAGTTCTTC. Protein product: CASSNTKRQFF.

This chain uses TRBV29-1 with TRBJ1-4; 9 bases match TRBD1. This CDR3 is built from 17 residues. V gave up 8 bases and J gave up 2 bases; unmatched junction bases: 15. In germline, CDR1 is SQVTM, CDR2 ANQGSEA. CDR3 sequence reads: CSFSGTGTLFTNEKLFF. DNA for the CDR3: TGCAGCTTTTCTGGGACAGGGACGCTTTTCACTAATGAAAAACTGTTTTTT. Looking up the rest from reference TRBV29-1 and TRBJ1-4 gives the full variable domain: SAVISQKPSRDICQRGTSLTIQCQVDSQVTMMFWYRQQPGQSLTLIATANQGSEATYESGFVIDKFPISRPNLTFSTLTVSNMSPEDSSIYLCSFSGTGTLFTNEKLFFGSGTQLSVL.

This clonotype showed up many times. J is TRBJ2-4 and V is TRBV7-2; D ambiguous. The CDR3 contains 14 residues. The V end was cut by 3 bases, the J end by 2 bases, with 8 bases between. Germline lookup yields CDR1 SGHTA and CDR2 FQGNSA. This chain's CDR3 is CASSLGWTKNIQYF. CDR3 nucleotide sequence: TGTGCCAGCAGCTTGGGCTGGACCAAAAACATTCAGTACTTC. Full variable domain (outside the CDR3, taken from reference TRBV7-2 and TRBJ2-4): GAGVSQSPSNKVTEKGKDVELRCDPISGHTALYWYRQSLGQGLEFLIYFQGNSAPDKSGLPSDRFSAERTGGSVSTLTIQRTQQEDSAVYLCASSLGWTKNIQYFGAGTRLSVL.